This T cell receptor beta chain came from a study of blood T cell repertoires in COVID-19. Across under 25 US areas, participants ranged in age from about 18 to 100 years. Sequencing used immunoSEQ multiplex PCR; TCRdb keeps in-frame clones, though not all of them. The sample lists about 270,000 clones; 85% to 95% were seen once. CDR1 is SGHAT and CDR2 is FQNNGV in the germline V gene. This CDR3 is built from 13 residues. The ends were cut back, 3 bases at V and 7 bases at J, with 12 bases in the middle. The sequenced material came from PBMCs or T cells enriched from blood (not recorded which). The chain links TRBV11-2 to TRBJ1-1; D unclear. The origin of this receptor is a man in his forties who had been exposed to COVID-19. CDR3: CASSLRPGYEAFF. CDR3 DNA: TGTGCCAGCAGCTTGAGACCGGGATATGAAGCTTTCTTT. Full variable domain (rest looked up from reference TRBV11-2 and TRBJ1-1): EAGVAQSPRYKIIEKRQSVAFWCNPISGHATLYWYQQILGQGPKLLIQFQNNGVVDDSQLPKDRFSAERLKGVDSTLKIQPAKLEDSAVYLCASSLRPGYEAFFGQGTRLTVV.